The sequence of this T cell receptor beta chain was determined in a study of human T cells and chemical hapten exposure. Time point denoted: pre-sensitization, week 0. Treatment meaning: therapeutic diphenylcyclopropenone sensitization with weekly scalp DPC. The CDR3 totals 16 residues. Per the germline V gene, CDR1 is SGHRS and CDR2 is YFSETQ. With V trimmed by 0 bases and J by 0 bases, 3 bases remained unmatched. MiXCR, applied by TCRdb to the RACE reads, yields one record per CDR3 protein. The data show 300,000 to 450,000 distinct CDR3 sequences, approximately 5.1% seen once. The chain links TRBV5-1 to TRBJ1-1; 9 nucleotides line up with TRBD1. This TCR derives from a woman aged 45-59 years with alopecia areata. Some clones in this sample may be carry-over from other donors' samples. The sequences come from whole blood, collected in connection with sensitization to the hapten diphenylcyclopropenone (DPC). The CDR3 region has the DNA TGCGCCAGCAGCTTGGTCGGGACAGGGTTGAACACTGAAGCTTTCTTT. This codes for CASSLVGTGLNTEAFF.